Below are 30 T cell receptor beta chains sequenced from a single sample in a study of tumor-infiltrating lymphocytes in oesophageal squamous cell carcinoma (dated by TCRdb to 2015 to 2016). Library preparation used PCR. The sequencing machine was an Illumina HiSeq 2000. TCRdb reprocessing: public reads trimmed at Q25 with fastp, clones called with MiXCR, in-frame beta chains kept. Rows merge per CDR3 protein into single entries with the most common DNA and genes. The table for this sample lists about 14,000 distinct CDR3 sequences; roughly 50% of them were counted only once. The leading ten clones occupy roughly 15% of the sample. Sequenced input: blood. The receptors come from a male donor with esophageal squamous cell carcinoma.

This clonotype is labeled hyperexpanded. This rearrangement joins TRBV7-6 to TRBJ2-1; D might be TRBD2 (6 bases). CDR3 length: 16 amino acids. Germline CDR1 is SGHVS and CDR2 is FNYEAQ. Deletions cut 5 bases from V and 7 bases from J, with 21 bases between. The CDR3 sequence is CASSPIYAGGRNEQFF. The CDR3, as DNA: TGTGCCAGCAGCCCTATTTATGCCGGGGGTCGTAATGAGCAGTTCTTC.

The gene calls are TRBV28 and TRBJ2-1; TRBD1 might be the D (6 bases). Gene TRBJ2-7 matches the end of the DNA better, so the J call may be wrong. The CDR3 spans 14 residues. Germline loops: CDR1 MDHEN, CDR2 SYDVKM. Written as DNA, the CDR3 is TGTGCCAGCAGTTTCCCAGGGGATTCCTACGAGCAGTACTTC. Translated: CASSFPGDSYEQYF.

Sample share makes this clonotype medium-sized. This rearrangement joins TRBV11-2 to TRBJ2-1; a possible D gene is TRBD2 (6 bases). Trimming took off 4 bases at V and 7 bases at J, with 8 bases between the two ends. CDR3 length equals 12 residues. CDR1 SGHAT and CDR2 FQNNGV come from the germline V gene. The CDR3: CASSSAGNEQFF. In DNA, the CDR3 is TGTGCCAGCAGCTCCGCGGGAAATGAGCAGTTCTTC.

This chain joins TRBV12-3 or TRBV12-4 and TRBJ2-6; no reliable D call. The V and J ends lost 5 bases and 0 bases respectively, with 14 bases between them. This CDR3 is built from 17 residues. Written as DNA, the CDR3 is TGTGCCAGCAGTCCCGGGCACCTCCTCTCTGGGGCCAACGTCCTGACTTTC. Encoded protein: CASSPGHLLSGANVLTF.

Concerning this clonotype: Given the absence of the conserved phenylalanine or tryptophan at the CDR3 end, a read error is likely. The DNA is omitted, as the CDR3 cannot be located on it reliably, and the CDR3 follows TCRdb's listing. The V and J genes are TRBV7-2 and TRBJ2-6; the table's D call, TRBD1, was not checked against the DNA. Germline V lookup: CDR1 SGHTA, CDR2 FQGNSA. The CDR3 is 15 residues long, counting both termini. CDR3: CASSRQGTSPLHFGN.

The chain recombines TRBV27 with TRBJ2-1; 12 positions agree with TRBD1. The CDR3 spans 14 residues. The V gene end was trimmed by 5 bases and the J gene end by 15 bases; junction bases not matched to a gene: 11. The germline V gene encodes CDR1 MNHEY and CDR2 SMNVEV (reference sequence). The CDR3 here is CASSHRDRGPRRFF. CDR3 DNA: TGTGCCAGCAGTCATCGGGACAGGGGGCCAAGGAGGTTCTTC.

The chain uses TRBV11-1 and TRBJ2-3; TRBD1 might be the D (6 bases). The CDR3 is made up of 16 amino acids. From germline, CDR1 is SGHAT and CDR2 FQDESV (reference sequence). The germline V and J ends were trimmed by 5 bases and 0 bases, with 15 bases remaining between them. The CDR3 DNA sequence: TGTGCCAGCAGCGGCAGAGGACAGCCTAGCACAGATACGCAGTATTTT. Its translation: CASSGRGQPSTDTQYF.

The V call is TRBV7-2, the J call TRBJ1-1; D call uncertain. Looked up from germline, CDR1 is SGHTA and CDR2 is FQGNSA. The germline V and J ends were trimmed by 6 bases and 1 base, with 15 bases remaining between them. The CDR3 covers 15 residues. The DNA of the CDR3 is TGTGCCAGCAGGCCAGAATCTAGAGGGAACACTGAAGCTTTCTTT. Amino acids: CASRPESRGNTEAFF.

By share, this clonotype counts as medium-sized. The genes are TRBV7-9 and TRBJ2-7; D might be TRBD1 (5 bases). Deletions cut 4 bases from V and 0 bases from J, with 10 bases between. The CDR3 totals 14 residues. Germline V lookup: CDR1 SEHNR, CDR2 FQNEAQ (reference sequence). The CDR3 coding sequence is TGTGCCAGCAGCTACCGCGACAGCTCCTACGAGCAGTACTTC. Its translation: CASSYRDSSYEQYF.

The rearrangement links TRBV7-6 to TRBJ2-7; D unclear. The end of the DNA aligns better with TRBJ2-5, so the J call may be wrong. CDR3 size: 15 residues. Germline-derived CDR1 and CDR2 are SGHVS and FNYEAQ. The CDR3 region is CASSLVLGYQETQYF. In DNA form, the CDR3 reads TGTGCCAGCAGCTTAGTTTTGGGGTACCAAGAGACCCAGTACTTC.

The chain's CDR3 is CASSEDGGSYNEQFF. CDR3 nucleotides: TGTGCCAGCAGTGAAGACGGGGGGTCCTACAATGAGCAGTTCTTC. The chain employs TRBV6-1 and TRBJ1-1, with TRBD2 matching over 7 bases. Gene TRBJ2-1 matches the end of the DNA better, so the J call may be wrong. The length of the CDR3 is 15 residues. Germline V gene sequence: CDR1 MNHNS, CDR2 SASEGT.

The genes are TRBV6-1 and TRBJ2-3; the match to TRBD1 covers 9 bases. The DNA end lines up better with TRBJ2-2; the J call may be wrong. Germline values: CDR1 MNHNS, CDR2 SASEGT. The CDR3 is made up of 15 amino acids. The CDR3 DNA reads as TGTGCCAGCAGTTGGACAGGGGCAGGAATCGGGGAGCTGTTTTTT. Amino acids: CASSWTGAGIGELFF.

V is TRBV11-2 and J is TRBJ2-6; TRBD1 is a possible D gene (5 bases). The better agreement between TRBJ2-1 and the DNA end casts doubt on the J call. The CDR3 runs to 11 residues. CDR1 is SGHAT and CDR2 is FQNNGV in the germline V gene. The CDR3 reads CASSLQTDQFF. CDR3 coding DNA: TGTGCCAGCAGCTTACAGACAGACCAGTTCTTC.

The genes are TRBV7-2 and TRBJ2-7; D ambiguous. The DNA end is more similar to TRBJ2-5, so the J call may be wrong. The germline V gene has CDR1 SGHTA and CDR2 FQGNSA. The CDR3 sequence is 13 residues long. This CDR3 is CASSPSYQETQYF. The CDR3 DNA reads as TGTGCCAGCAGCCCTTCGTACCAAGAGACCCAGTACTTC.

This clonotype has at least ten counts. This may arise from a read error, as a much more abundant clone is one base away. This sequence joins TRBV7-3 and TRBJ2-5; 14 nucleotides match TRBD2. The CDR3 is 19 amino acids. Germline values: CDR1 SGHTA, CDR2 FQGTGA. The trim removed 4 bases at V and 11 bases at J, leaving 21 bases unmatched. The CDR3 spells CASSSTGTSGSFFGNEQYF. DNA of the CDR3: TGTGCCAGCAGCTCAACCGGGACTAGCGGGAGTTTTTTCGGCAATGAGCAGTACTTC.

The chain combines TRBV28 with TRBJ2-7; D tentatively fits TRBD1 or TRBD2 (5 bases each). The DNA end is a closer match to TRBJ2-1, so the J assignment may be wrong. The CDR3 loop spans 13 amino acids. Germline V CDR1 and CDR2: MDHEN, SYDVKM. CDR3 nucleotides: TGTGCCAGCAGTTTAGGGGGAATGGGTGAGCAGTTCTTC. Its translation: CASSLGGMGEQFF.

This clonotype was detected only once. A much larger clone lies a single base off, so this may be a read error. The chain has TRBV18 and TRBJ2-3, with 11 bases identical to TRBD2. This CDR3 is built from 16 residues. V dropped 2 bases and J dropped 3; count of bases not matched to a gene: 4. CDR1 is KGHSH, CDR2 LQKENI, per germline. CDR3 nucleotides: TGTGCCAGCTCACCAACTAGCGGGAGTTTAACAGATACGCAGTATTTT. Translated, it gives CASSPTSGSLTDTQYF.

This clonotype has ten or more counts. V and J are TRBV28 and TRBJ2-7; TRBD1 agrees at 7 bases. J was trimmed by 6 bases and V by 6 bases; bases with no gene match: 20. Germline V gene lookup returns CDR1 MDHEN and CDR2 SYDVKM. The CDR3 totals 17 residues. The CDR3 loop is CASRTGWGSEGIGEQYF. The CDR3 coding sequence is TGTGCCAGCAGGACAGGGTGGGGGTCCGAGGGGATTGGCGAGCAGTACTTC.

In this sample, this clonotype is medium-sized. The chain employs TRBV10-3 and TRBJ2-1; 10 positions match TRBD2. The CDR3 has 15 amino acids. Trimming removed 6 bases from V and 8 bases from J; junction bases left unmatched: 10. Germline V gene sequence: CDR1 ENHRY, CDR2 SYGVKD. The CDR3 nucleotides are TGTGCCATCAGGGGCCTAGCGGGAGATCAGGATGAGCAGTTCTTC. Translating gives CAIRGLAGDQDEQFF.

Within the sample, this clonotype is large. The chain combines TRBV7-2 with TRBJ2-1; 8 bases match TRBD2. The V segment lost 5 bases and the J segment 8 bases; nucleotides outside the gene matches: 11. The germline CDR1 and CDR2 sequences are SGHTA and FQGNSA. This CDR3 spans 15 amino acids. The CDR3 bases are TGTGCCAGCAGCCCCTCGACGGGAGGGGCCCATGAGCAGTTCTTC. It specifies CASSPSTGGAHEQFF.

This rearrangement joins TRBV24-1 to TRBJ2-1; D may be TRBD1 or TRBD2 (5 bases each). The V end was cut by 5 bases, the J end by 0 bases, with 16 bases between. CDR1 KGHDR and CDR2 SFDVKD come from the germline V gene. The CDR3 is 17 amino acids. The CDR3 coding sequence is TGTGCCACCAGTGCCTTAAGGGGCGGAGGCTCCTACAATGAGCAGTTCTTC. It is translated as CATSALRGGGSYNEQFF.

This clonotype showed up just a few times. This CDR3 fails to terminate in the conserved phenylalanine or tryptophan, so it likely reflects a read error. No DNA is shown, since the ends of the CDR3 on it are uncertain; the CDR3 is the one TCRdb lists. The V and J genes are TRBV28 and TRBJ2-3; no check of the table's D call, TRBD2, against the DNA was made. Germline-derived CDR1 and CDR2 are MDHEN and SYDVKM. The CDR3 extends over 17 residues, inclusive of both ends. CDR3 sequence: CASSFFAGFVYEQYFGP.

By sample fraction, this clonotype is medium-sized (0.01 to 0.1%). The rearrangement links TRBV6-1 to TRBJ1-2, with 8 nucleotides matching TRBD1. Germline assignment: CDR1 MNHNS and CDR2 SASEGT. Trimming took 4 bases from V and 5 from J; bases not matched to a gene: 6. The CDR3 covers 14 residues. CDR3 in amino acids: CASSAQGGKYGYTF. CDR3 in DNA: TGTGCCAGCAGTGCACAGGGGGGAAAGTATGGCTACACCTTC.

This clonotype is labeled medium-sized (0.01 to 0.1%). The chain uses TRBV19 and TRBJ2-1; D may match TRBD1 or TRBD2 (5 bases each). V lost 5 bases, J lost 8 bases, and 16 bases lay in between. In germline, CDR1 is LNHDA, CDR2 SQIVND (reference sequence). The CDR3 length is 14 residues. CDR3 sequence reads: CASSVTGPDDEQFF. The CDR3 nucleotides read TGTGCCAGTAGTGTAACGGGACCAGACGATGAGCAGTTCTTC. The full variable domain, rest sourced from reference TRBV19 and TRBJ2-1, is DGGITQSPKYLFRKEGQNVTLSCEQNLNHDAMYWYRQDPGQGLRLIYYSQIVNDFQKGDIAEGYSVSREKKESFPLTVTSAQKNPTAFYLCASSVTGPDDEQFFGPGTRLTVL.

This clonotype was picked up a small number of times. CDR3 bases: TGTGCCAGCAGCCTAGCGGGAGAGTGGAATGAGCAGTTCTTC. Its translation is CASSLAGEWNEQFF. The V gene is TRBV11-2, the J gene TRBJ2-1; 10 bases are a match to TRBD2. V dropped 5 bases and J dropped 7; count of bases not matched to a gene: 5. Germline CDR1 and CDR2: SGHAT and FQNNGV. The CDR3 loop spans 14 amino acids.

This clonotype has just a few counts. A much larger clone lies one base from this, so it may be a read error. This chain connects TRBV19 to TRBJ1-5; no clear D gene. CDR1 is LNHDA, CDR2 SQIVND, per germline (reference sequence). The CDR3 covers 13 residues. This CDR3 is CVSAGSSNQPQHF. CDR3 DNA sequence: TGTGTCAGTGCCGGTAGTAGCAATCAGCCCCAGCATTTT.

This clonotype was counted ten times or more. This rearrangement joins TRBV2 to TRBJ2-5, with D possibly TRBD2 on 6 matching bases. The CDR3 consists of 16 residues. Per germline, CDR1 SNHLY and CDR2 FYNNEI. The V gene lost 2 bases and the J gene lost 11 bases, with 24 bases spanning the gap. CDR3 protein: CASSEWVSGLYNEQYF. CDR3 DNA sequence: TGTGCCAGCAGTGAATGGGTTAGCGGCCTATACAATGAGCAGTACTTC.

This clonotype showed up just a few times. This chain uses TRBV7-2 with TRBJ2-7; TRBD2 matches at 13 bases. The CDR3 contains 18 residues. Germline CDR1 reads SGHTA; CDR2 reads FQGNSA. V lost 4 bases and J lost 0; bases outside the gene matches: 9. CDR3 DNA sequence: TGTGCCAGCAGCTCCGGACTAGCGGGAGCGTCTATCTCCTACGAGCAGTACTTC. Its protein product is CASSSGLAGASISYEQYF.

As concerns this clonotype: Because it lacks the conserved phenylalanine or tryptophan at the end, this CDR3 is likely a read error. Because the CDR3's place on the DNA is in doubt, the DNA is left out and the CDR3 is given as listed by TCRdb. The chain is built from TRBV28 and TRBJ2-6; TRBD1 is taken as the D call from the table, unchecked against the DNA. Germline CDR1 and CDR2: MDHEN and SYDVKM. The CDR3 is 9 residues long, ends included. The CDR3 here is CASSLFSGT.

V and J are TRBV18 and TRBJ1-1; maybe TRBD1 (5 bases). V was shortened by 6 bases and J by 0 bases, with 11 bases between the two germline ends. The germline V gene encodes CDR1 KGHSH and CDR2 LQKENI. The CDR3 length is 14 residues. The CDR3 bases are TGTGCCAGCTCCGTGACAGAAGTGAACACTGAAGCTTTCTTT. It yields the protein CASSVTEVNTEAFF.